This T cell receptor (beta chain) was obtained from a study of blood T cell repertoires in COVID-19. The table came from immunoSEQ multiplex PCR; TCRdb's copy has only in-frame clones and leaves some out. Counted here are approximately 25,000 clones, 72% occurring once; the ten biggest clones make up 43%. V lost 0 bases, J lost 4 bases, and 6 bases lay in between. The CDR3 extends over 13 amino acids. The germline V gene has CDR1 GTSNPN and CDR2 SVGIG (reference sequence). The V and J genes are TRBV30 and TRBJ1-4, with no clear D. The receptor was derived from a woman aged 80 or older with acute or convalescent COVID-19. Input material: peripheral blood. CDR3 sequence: CAWSVGFNEKLFF. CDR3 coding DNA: TGTGCCTGGAGTGTGGGCTTTAATGAAAAACTGTTTTTT.